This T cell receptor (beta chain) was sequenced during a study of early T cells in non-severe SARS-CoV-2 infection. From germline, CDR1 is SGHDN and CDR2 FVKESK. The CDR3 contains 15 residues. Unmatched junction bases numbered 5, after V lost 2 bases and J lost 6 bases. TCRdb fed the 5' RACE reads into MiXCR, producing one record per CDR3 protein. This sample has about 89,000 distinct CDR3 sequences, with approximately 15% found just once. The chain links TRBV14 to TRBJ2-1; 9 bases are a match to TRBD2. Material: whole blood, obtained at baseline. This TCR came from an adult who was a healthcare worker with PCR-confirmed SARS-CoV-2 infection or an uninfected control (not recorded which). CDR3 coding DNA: TGTGCCAGCAGCCAATTCGGACTAGCGACCAATGAGCAGTTCTTC. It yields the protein CASSQFGLATNEQFF.